This T cell receptor beta chain was retrieved from a study of blood T cell repertoires in COVID-19. Study overall: The United States, Italy and Spain supplied acute and convalescent COVID-19 samples. T cells, B-cell-depleted T cells, or PBMCs provided the cDNA or gDNA that served as material.

Using immunoSEQ multiplex PCR, the repertoire was profiled, and TCRdb retains in-frame clones only, with some absent. The table lists some 99,000 clones, 80% of them singletons. The germline V gene encodes CDR1 MDHEN and CDR2 SYDVKM. J gave up 5 bases and V 4 bases, and 11 bases lay outside the gene matches. This CDR3 comprises 15 residues. The sequence was collected from a human donor in a cohort sampled during active or convalescent COVID-19. The sample consisted of peripheral blood. The chain carries TRBV28 and TRBJ2-7; the match to TRBD1 covers 7 bases. CDR3 sequence: CASSSLQGFYHEQYF. CDR3 coding DNA: TGTGCCAGCAGTTCCCTACAGGGGTTTTACCACGAGCAGTACTTC.